These 25 T cell receptor beta chains originate from one sample sequenced in a study of OX40 agonist ivuxolimab in advanced cancers. Sequenced by immunoSEQ multiplex PCR; TCRdb stores in-frame clones only, minus some. The sample records fewer than 85,000 clones, 92% being singletons. Sequences were derived from CD4+ or CD8+ T cells sorted from blood, sampled in a trial of the OX40 agonist ivuxolimab. These receptors were collected from an adult with an advanced solid tumor such as melanoma, head and neck, liver or kidney cancer.

The chain is built from TRBV7-2 and TRBJ1-3; no firm D call. The V gene lost 3 bases and the J gene lost 0 bases, with 9 bases spanning the gap. The length of the CDR3 is 15 residues. Per germline, CDR1 SGHTA and CDR2 FQGNSA. The CDR3 loop reads CASSLDFSSGNTIYF. The CDR3, as DNA: TGTGCCAGCAGCTTGGACTTTTCCTCTGGAAACACCATATATTTT.

DNA of the CDR3: TGTGCCAGCAGTTGGGACAGTGAGACTTTGAACACTGAAGCTTTCTTT. Translating gives CASSWDSETLNTEAFF. This chain links TRBV27 with TRBJ1-1, with 7 bases matching TRBD1. Germline V CDR1 and CDR2: MNHEY, SMNVEV (reference sequence). The CDR3 runs 16 residues. Trimming removed 4 bases from V and 0 bases from J; junction bases left unmatched: 8.

The chain recombines TRBV5-5 with TRBJ2-7, with D possibly matching TRBD1 (5 bases). The CDR3 spans 18 residues. With 1 base removed from V and 4 bases from J, the gap between germline ends came to 24 bases. Germline V gene lookup returns CDR1 SGHKS and CDR2 YYEKEE (reference sequence). The CDR3 sequence: CASSLYQGSTLIGYEQYF. In DNA, the CDR3 is TGTGCCAGCAGCTTGTATCAGGGATCGACGTTAATAGGGTACGAGCAGTACTTC.

With respect to this clone: The sample contains more than one DNA sequence encoding this CDR3. The J gene is TRBJ2-1, the V gene TRBV7-3; the match to TRBD2 covers 12 bases. Germline V gene sequence: CDR1 SGHTA, CDR2 FQGTGA. V gave up 6 bases and J gave up 5 bases; unmatched junction bases: 5. The CDR3 has 15 amino acids. The CDR3 nucleotides read TGTGCCAGCAGTTTACTAGCGGGGGGCCACAATGAGCAGTTCTTC. It translates to CASSLLAGGHNEQFF. The whole variable domain, filled in from reference TRBV7-3 and TRBJ2-1, reads GAGVSQTPSNKVTEKGKYVELRCDPISGHTALYWYRQSLGQGPEFLIYFQGTGAADDSGLPNDRFFAVRPEGSVSTLKIQRTERGDSAVYLCASSLLAGGHNEQFFGPGTRLTVL.

The chain uses TRBV11-2 and TRBJ2-7; no clear D. With 5 bases removed from V and 3 bases from J, the gap between germline ends came to 5 bases. Germline loops: CDR1 SGHAT, CDR2 FQNNGV. The CDR3 extends over 11 amino acids. CDR3 coding DNA: TGTGCCAGCAGCGAGTTCTACGAGCAGTACTTC. Its translation is CASSEFYEQYF.

This sequence joins TRBV27 and TRBJ2-1; weak D call: TRBD2 (6 bases). Germline assignment: CDR1 MNHEY and CDR2 SMNVEV (reference sequence). Trimming removed 3 bases at V and 7 bases at J, with 16 bases between. The CDR3 is made up of 15 amino acids. In DNA form, the CDR3 reads TGTGCCAGCAGTTTTTTTTTCGGAGGGCAGAATGAGCAGTTCTTC. Translation: CASSFFFGGQNEQFF.

The V call is TRBV9, the J call TRBJ1-4; 7 nucleotides align to TRBD1. The J segment lost 7 bases and the V segment lost 0 bases, leaving 3 bases of the junction unmatched. Per germline, CDR1 SGDLS and CDR2 YYNGEE. CDR3 size: 14 residues. Here the CDR3 DNA reads TGTGCCAGCAGCGTAGGAGGGGGCTCTGAAAAACTGTTTTTT. Its translation is CASSVGGGSEKLFF.

This clone has only one observation. V is TRBV21-1 and J is TRBJ2-6; the D call TRBD1 from the table was never checked on the DNA. TRBV21-1 is tagged as a pseudogene. There are 18 residues in the CDR3. The CDR3 DNA reads as TGTGCCAGCAGCAAATCCGGGACAGACAATACGGGGGCCAACGTCCTGACTTTC. It encodes CASSKSGTDNTGANVLTF.

The V and J genes are TRBV6-6 and TRBJ2-1; 8 nucleotides line up with TRBD2. CDR3 size: 15 residues. Per the germline V gene, CDR1 is MNHNY and CDR2 is SVGAGI (reference sequence). V trimming: 6 bases; J trimming: 8 bases; junction bases outside the gene matches: 12. CDR3 nucleotides: TGTGCCAGCAGCACCAGCGGGGGAGGTCATCATGAGCAGTTCTTC. It is translated as CASSTSGGGHHEQFF.

This clone was observed a few times. The chain employs TRBV11-2 and TRBJ2-7; 7 nucleotides line up with TRBD1. V lost 1 base, J lost 3 bases, and 3 bases stayed unmatched. CDR1 SGHAT and CDR2 FQNNGV come from the germline V gene. The CDR3 loop spans 14 amino acids. The CDR3 DNA sequence: TGTGCCAGCAGCTTAGGTTCAGGGGGCTACGAGCAGTACTTC. Protein product: CASSLGSGGYEQYF.

The chain recombines TRBV6-5 with TRBJ1-2; a possible D gene is TRBD1 (6 bases). V lost 0 bases to trimming and J lost 14 bases, with 16 bases between them. The germline CDR1 and CDR2 sequences are MNHEY and SVGAGI. This CDR3 has 13 amino acids. This chain's CDR3 is CASSYSITGAWTF. The CDR3 DNA is TGTGCCAGCAGTTACTCGATAACGGGGGCCTGGACCTTC.

This chain uses TRBV27 with TRBJ2-6; possibly TRBD1 for D (6 bases). CDR3 length equals 17 residues. Germline V gene sequence: CDR1 MNHEY, CDR2 SMNVEV (reference sequence). V lost 6 bases and J 0 bases, leaving 15 bases between the germline ends. CDR3 sequence reads: CASRVTGIGSGANVLTF. CDR3 nucleotide sequence: TGTGCCAGCAGGGTCACAGGGATCGGCTCTGGGGCCAACGTCCTGACTTTC. Based on the CDR3 plus reference TRBV27 and TRBJ2-6, the full variable domain is EAQVTQNPRYLITVTGKKLTVTCSQNMNHEYMSWYRQDPGLGLRQIYYSMNVEVTDKGDVPEGYKVSRKEKRNFPLILESPSPNQTSLYFCASRVTGIGSGANVLTFGAGSRLTVL.

The chain employs TRBV7-3 and TRBJ2-3, with D possibly matching TRBD1 (5 bases). The CDR3 sequence is 15 residues long. V lost 2 bases, J lost 1 base, and 10 bases lay in between. CDR1 and CDR2 from the germline V gene are SGHTA and FQGTGA. The CDR3 spells CASSLGVTGTDTQYF. For the CDR3, the DNA is TGTGCCAGCAGCTTAGGGGTGACAGGCACAGATACGCAGTATTTT.

The chain carries TRBV7-2 and TRBJ2-2; D is undetermined. CDR1 and CDR2 (germline): SGHTA, FQGNSA. The CDR3 contains 13 residues. The V gene lost 5 bases and the J gene lost 4 bases, with 8 bases spanning the gap. CDR3 sequence (DNA): TGTGCCAGCAGCCTTACGCCCACCGGGGAGCTGTTTTTT. It is translated as CASSLTPTGELFF.

This chain uses TRBV4-2 with TRBJ2-1, with 11 bases identical to TRBD2. The CDR3 totals 15 residues. Germline V gives CDR1 LGHNA, CDR2 YNFKEQ. J gave up 8 bases and V 0 bases, and 3 bases lay outside the gene matches. CDR3 region: CASSQEASGGYEQFF. The CDR3 region has the DNA TGTGCCAGCAGCCAAGAAGCTAGCGGGGGGTATGAGCAGTTCTTC.

The genes are TRBV14 and TRBJ1-2, with D unclear. The germline V gene encodes CDR1 SGHDN and CDR2 FVKESK. The germline V and J ends were trimmed by 3 bases and 4 bases, with 9 bases remaining between them. The CDR3 contains 13 residues. The CDR3 coding sequence is TGTGCCAGCAGCCACAGCGGGCTCTATGGCTACACCTTC. It is translated as CASSHSGLYGYTF.

The rearrangement joins TRBV7-6 to TRBJ2-7; TRBD2 matches at 14 bases. CDR1 is SGHVS, CDR2 FNYEAQ, per germline. V shed 5 bases, J shed 1 base, and the junction held 7 bases outside the gene matches. The CDR3 loop spans 17 amino acids. CDR3 nucleotide sequence: TGTGCCAGCAGCCTGACTAGCGGGGGGGAATTATCCTACGAGCAGTACTTC. Amino acid sequence: CASSLTSGGELSYEQYF. Full variable domain (outside the CDR3, taken from reference TRBV7-6 and TRBJ2-7): GAGVSQSPRYKVTKRGQDVALRCDPISGHVSLYWYRQALGQGPEFLTYFNYEAQQDKSGLPNDRFSAERPEGSISTLTIQRTEQRDSAMYRCASSLTSGGELSYEQYFGPGTRLTVT.

In regard to this clone: One end of the junction fails to match germline, which may point to a read error. The chain recombines TRBV7-9 with TRBJ1-6; 12 bases match TRBD1. CDR3 size: 16 residues. CDR1 SEHNR and CDR2 FQNEAQ come from the germline V gene (reference sequence). The DNA for the CDR3 is TGCGCCAGCAGCCAAGAGATCGGGACAGGGGGCTCACCCCTCCACTTT. This translates into CASSQEIGTGGSPLHF.

The chain is built from TRBV5-6 and TRBJ2-3; either TRBD1 or TRBD2 may fit D (5 bases each). V was shortened by 0 bases and J by 6 bases, with 8 bases between the two germline ends. The CDR3 extends over 13 amino acids. CDR1 SGHDT and CDR2 YYEEEE come from the germline V gene. In DNA form, the CDR3 reads TGTGCCAGCAGCTTGGATGAGGGGGATACGCAGTATTTT. It specifies CASSLDEGDTQYF.

The J gene is TRBJ2-2, the V gene TRBV23-1, with TRBD1 matching over 8 bases. TRBV23-1 is designated an ORF whose function remains uncertain. With 1 base clipped from V and 2 bases from J, the junction kept 12 bases outside the gene matches. The CDR3 has 19 residues. Here the CDR3 DNA reads TGCGCCAGCAGTCAATGCGGGGACAGGCGAACCCCTAACACCGGGGAGCTGTTTTTT. Encoded protein: CASSQCGDRRTPNTGELFF.

This chain joins TRBV4-1 and TRBJ2-7, with D perhaps matching TRBD1 (6 bases). The CDR3 runs to 13 residues. Germline values: CDR1 MGHRA, CDR2 YSYEKL. V was pared by 4 bases and J by 4 bases, with 11 bases between. The CDR3 reads CASSPGVGYEQYF. CDR3 in DNA: TGCGCCAGCAGCCCAGGGGTGGGTTACGAGCAGTACTTC.

This clone rates as medium-sized (0.01 to 0.1%). The sample holds other DNA sequences that translate to the same CDR3. The CDR3 spells CASSLPGSYEQYF. CDR3 coding DNA: TGTGCCAGCAGCTTACCTGGCTCCTACGAGCAGTACTTC. V and J are TRBV7-9 and TRBJ2-7; D gene uncertain. The CDR3 is 13 residues long. Trimming took 2 bases from V and 0 from J, leaving 5 bases between them. Per the germline V gene, CDR1 is SEHNR and CDR2 is FQNEAQ (reference sequence).

The V call is TRBV27, the J call TRBJ1-5; D is possibly TRBD1 (6 bases). With 5 bases removed from V and 3 bases from J, the gap between germline ends came to 17 bases. Germline CDR1 and CDR2: MNHEY and SMNVEV (reference sequence). This CDR3 contains 16 residues. The CDR3: CASSPSLGQFNQPQHF. In DNA form, the CDR3 reads TGTGCCAGCAGTCCAAGCTTAGGACAGTTCAATCAGCCCCAGCATTTT.

The CDR3 bases are TGTGCCATCAGAGTAGACCGGGGAAAGGACACTGAAGCTTTCTTT. It specifies CAIRVDRGKDTEAFF. The J gene is TRBJ1-1, the V gene TRBV10-3, with D hard to call. Trimming removed 6 bases at V and 3 bases at J, with 17 bases between. Germline CDR1 reads ENHRY; CDR2 reads SYGVKD. The length of the CDR3 is 15 residues.

This clone was recorded only once. The gene calls are TRBV19 and TRBJ2-7, with 7 bases matching TRBD1. Trimming cost V 3 bases and J 2 bases; bases outside gene matches: 7. CDR1 is LNHDA, CDR2 SQIVND, per germline (reference sequence). This CDR3 is built from 15 residues. CDR3 sequence (DNA): TGTGCCAGTAGTATGTTGGGACAGACCACCTACGAGCAGTACTTC. It codes for CASSMLGQTTYEQYF. The whole variable domain, remainder taken from reference TRBV19 and TRBJ2-7, is DGGITQSPKYLFRKEGQNVTLSCEQNLNHDAMYWYRQDPGQGLRLIYYSQIVNDFQKGDIAEGYSVSREKKESFPLTVTSAQKNPTAFYLCASSMLGQTTYEQYFGPGTRLTVT.